At least ten counts were recorded for the clone carrying this T cell receptor (beta chain). Trimming cost V 5 bases and J 0 bases, with 12 bases left between them. The CDR3 is made up of 14 amino acids. Germline values: CDR1 DFQATT, CDR2 SNEGSKA (reference sequence). This entry is derived from a study of T cells of healthy individuals. TCRdb used MiXCR to reprocess the 5' RACE reads, holding one entry per CDR3 protein. This table has over 40,000 distinct CDR3 sequences, roughly 4.3% appearing once. The V call is TRBV20-1, the J call TRBJ2-3; weak D call: TRBD1 (5 bases). This TCR derives from a human donor in good health. CDR3 protein: CSAHKTASTDTQYF. CDR3 nucleotide sequence: TGCAGTGCTCACAAGACAGCTAGCACAGATACGCAGTATTTT.